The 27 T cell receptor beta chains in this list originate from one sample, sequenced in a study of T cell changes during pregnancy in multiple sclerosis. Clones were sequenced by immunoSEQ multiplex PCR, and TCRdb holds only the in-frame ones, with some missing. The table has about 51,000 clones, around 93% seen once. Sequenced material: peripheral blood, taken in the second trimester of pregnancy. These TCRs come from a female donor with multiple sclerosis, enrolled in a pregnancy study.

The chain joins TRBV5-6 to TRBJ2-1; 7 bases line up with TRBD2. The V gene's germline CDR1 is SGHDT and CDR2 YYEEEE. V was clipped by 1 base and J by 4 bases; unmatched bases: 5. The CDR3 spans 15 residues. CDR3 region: CASSLRAGIYNEQFF. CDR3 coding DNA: TGTGCCAGCAGCTTGAGAGCGGGGATTTACAATGAGCAGTTCTTC.

This chain's CDR3 is CASGPGGYAADTQYF. CDR3 nucleotides: TGTGCTAGTGGTCCCGGTGGTTATGCGGCAGATACGCAGTATTTT. The chain uses TRBV12-5 and TRBJ2-3; D is ambiguous. The V and J ends lost 5 bases and 4 bases respectively, with 16 bases between them. Germline lookup yields CDR1 LGHNT and CDR2 FRNRAP. The CDR3 has 15 amino acids.

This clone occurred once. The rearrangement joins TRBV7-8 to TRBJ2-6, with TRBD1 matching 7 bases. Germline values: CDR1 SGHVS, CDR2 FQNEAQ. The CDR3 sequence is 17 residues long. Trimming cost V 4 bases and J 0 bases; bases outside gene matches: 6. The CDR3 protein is CASSSLSGGSGANVLTF. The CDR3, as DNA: TGTGCCAGCAGCTCCCTCTCAGGGGGCTCTGGGGCCAACGTCCTGACTTTC.

The CDR3 DNA reads as TGCAGCGTTGGGGGGGGAGGGGGAGCAGAGACCCAGTACTTC. It encodes CSVGGGGGAETQYF. The chain uses TRBV29-1 and TRBJ2-5, with D possibly TRBD2 on 7 matching bases. The V gene lost 4 bases and the J gene lost 4 bases, with 16 bases spanning the gap. The CDR3 covers 14 residues. The germline V gene has CDR1 SQVTM and CDR2 ANQGSEA.

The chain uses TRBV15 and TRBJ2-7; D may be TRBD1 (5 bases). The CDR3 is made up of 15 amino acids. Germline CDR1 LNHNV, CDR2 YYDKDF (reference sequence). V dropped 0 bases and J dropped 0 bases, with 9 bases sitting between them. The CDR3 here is CATSRDRESSYEQYF. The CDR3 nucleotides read TGTGCCACCAGCAGAGACAGGGAAAGCTCCTACGAGCAGTACTTC.

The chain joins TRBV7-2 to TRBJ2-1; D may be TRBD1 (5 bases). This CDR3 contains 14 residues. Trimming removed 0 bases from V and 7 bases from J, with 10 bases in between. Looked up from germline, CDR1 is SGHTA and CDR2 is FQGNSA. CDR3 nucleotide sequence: TGTGCCAGCAGCTTAGCGCTAAAGGGGAATGAGCAGTTCTTC. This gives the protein CASSLALKGNEQFF.

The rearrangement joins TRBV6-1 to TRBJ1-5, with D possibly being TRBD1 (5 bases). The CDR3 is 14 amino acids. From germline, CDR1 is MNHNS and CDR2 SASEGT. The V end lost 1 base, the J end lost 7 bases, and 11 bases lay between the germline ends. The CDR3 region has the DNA TGTGCCAGCAGTGAAGTGGGGGGTTACCAGCCCCAGCATTTT. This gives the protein CASSEVGGYQPQHF.

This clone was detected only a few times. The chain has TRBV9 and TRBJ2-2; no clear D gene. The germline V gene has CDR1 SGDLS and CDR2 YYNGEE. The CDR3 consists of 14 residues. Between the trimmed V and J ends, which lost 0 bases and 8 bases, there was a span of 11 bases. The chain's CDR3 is CASSVEIVAGELFF. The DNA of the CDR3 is TGTGCCAGCAGCGTAGAGATAGTCGCTGGGGAGCTGTTTTTT.

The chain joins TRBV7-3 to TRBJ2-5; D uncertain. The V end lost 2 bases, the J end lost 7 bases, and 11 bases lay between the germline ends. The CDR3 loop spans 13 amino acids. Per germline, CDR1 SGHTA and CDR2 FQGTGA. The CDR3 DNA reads TGTGCCAGCAGCTTAGGCCAGCGAGGGACCCAGTACTTC. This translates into CASSLGQRGTQYF.

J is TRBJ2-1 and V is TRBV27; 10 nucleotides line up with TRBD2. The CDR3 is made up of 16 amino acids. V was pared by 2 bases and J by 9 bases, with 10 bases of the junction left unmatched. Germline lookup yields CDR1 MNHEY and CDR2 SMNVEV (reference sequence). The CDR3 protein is CASSLGSAGGVFEQFF. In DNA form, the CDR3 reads TGTGCCAGCAGTTTAGGATCAGCGGGAGGGGTTTTTGAGCAGTTCTTC.

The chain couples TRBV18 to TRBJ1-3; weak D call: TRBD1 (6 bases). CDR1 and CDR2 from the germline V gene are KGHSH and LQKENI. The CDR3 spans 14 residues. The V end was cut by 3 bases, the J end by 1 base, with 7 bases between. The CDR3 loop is CASSPQGSGNTIYF. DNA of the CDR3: TGTGCCAGCTCACCGCAGGGGTCTGGAAACACCATATATTTT.

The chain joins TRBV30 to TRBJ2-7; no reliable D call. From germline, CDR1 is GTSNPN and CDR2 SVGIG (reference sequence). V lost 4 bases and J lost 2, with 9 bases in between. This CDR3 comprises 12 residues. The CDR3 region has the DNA TGTGCCTGGAATTTGCGGACCTACGAGCAGTACTTC. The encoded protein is CAWNLRTYEQYF.

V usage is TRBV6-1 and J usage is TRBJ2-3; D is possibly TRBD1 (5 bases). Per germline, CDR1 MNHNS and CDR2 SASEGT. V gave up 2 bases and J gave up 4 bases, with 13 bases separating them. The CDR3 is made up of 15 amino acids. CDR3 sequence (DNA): TGTGCCAGCAGTGAATCCCAGGGTAGGGCAGATACGCAGTATTTT. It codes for CASSESQGRADTQYF.

This chain's CDR3 is CASTGSGGRPGYEQYF. Here the CDR3 DNA reads TGTGCCAGCACAGGATCCGGCGGGAGGCCCGGCTACGAGCAGTACTTC. This chain joins TRBV27 and TRBJ2-7; TRBD2 aligns across 8 bases. Germline loops: CDR1 MNHEY, CDR2 SMNVEV (reference sequence). CDR3 length: 16 residues. Trimming removed 7 bases from V and 3 bases from J; junction bases left unmatched: 14.

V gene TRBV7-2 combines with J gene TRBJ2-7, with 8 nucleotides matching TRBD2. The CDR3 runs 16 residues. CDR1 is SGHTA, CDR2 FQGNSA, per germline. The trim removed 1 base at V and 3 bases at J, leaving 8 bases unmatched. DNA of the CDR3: TGTGCCAGCAGCTTAGGGCCTGCCAGCGGGAGCTACGAGCAGTACTTC. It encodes CASSLGPASGSYEQYF. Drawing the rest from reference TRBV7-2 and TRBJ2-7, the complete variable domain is GAGVSQSPSNKVTEKGKDVELRCDPISGHTALYWYRQSLGQGLEFLIYFQGNSAPDKSGLPSDRFSAERTGGSVSTLTIQRTQQEDSAVYLCASSLGPASGSYEQYFGPGTRLTVT.

CDR3: CASRASGRGSQYF. The DNA of the CDR3 is TGTGCCAGCAGAGCTAGCGGGAGGGGTTCCCAGTACTTC. This rearrangement joins TRBV27 to TRBJ2-5, with TRBD2 identical over 12 bases. With 6 bases clipped from V and 9 bases from J, the junction kept 5 bases outside the gene matches. The CDR3 runs to 13 residues. Per germline, CDR1 MNHEY and CDR2 SMNVEV (reference sequence).

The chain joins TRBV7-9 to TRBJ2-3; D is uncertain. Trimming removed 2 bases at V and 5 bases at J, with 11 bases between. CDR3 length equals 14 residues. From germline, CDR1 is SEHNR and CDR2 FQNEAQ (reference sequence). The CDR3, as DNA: TGTGCCAGCAGCTTATCCCAAGTCGGAGATACGCAGTATTTT. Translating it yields CASSLSQVGDTQYF. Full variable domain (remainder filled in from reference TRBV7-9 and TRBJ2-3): DTGVSQNPRHKITKRGQNVTFRCDPISEHNRLYWYRQTLGQGPEFLTYFQNEAQLEKSRLLSDRFSAERPKGSFSTLEIQRTEQGDSAMYLCASSLSQVGDTQYFGPGTRLTVL.

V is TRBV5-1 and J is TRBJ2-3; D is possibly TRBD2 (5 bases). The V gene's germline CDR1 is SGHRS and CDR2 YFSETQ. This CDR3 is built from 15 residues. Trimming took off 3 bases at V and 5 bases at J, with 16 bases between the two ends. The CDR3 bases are TGCGCCAGCAGCTCCGGACTGAGAGTGGAAGATACGCAGTATTTT. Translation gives CASSSGLRVEDTQYF.

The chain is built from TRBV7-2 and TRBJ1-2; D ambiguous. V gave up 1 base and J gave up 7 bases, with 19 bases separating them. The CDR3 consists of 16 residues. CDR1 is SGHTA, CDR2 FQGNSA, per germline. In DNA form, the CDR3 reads TGTGCCAGCAGCTTAGAACTTTTCGCCCCGAGCTGTGGCTACACCTTC. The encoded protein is CASSLELFAPSCGYTF. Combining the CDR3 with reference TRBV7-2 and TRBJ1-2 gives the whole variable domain GAGVSQSPSNKVTEKGKDVELRCDPISGHTALYWYRQSLGQGLEFLIYFQGNSAPDKSGLPSDRFSAERTGGSVSTLTIQRTQQEDSAVYLCASSLELFAPSCGYTFGSGTRLTVV.

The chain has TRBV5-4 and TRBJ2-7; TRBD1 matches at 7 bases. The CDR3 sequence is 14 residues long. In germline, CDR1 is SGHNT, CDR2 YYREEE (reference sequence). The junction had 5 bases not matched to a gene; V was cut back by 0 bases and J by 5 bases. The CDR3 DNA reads TGTGCCAGCAGCTTGGGAGGGGGCATGGACGAGCAGTACTTC. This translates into CASSLGGGMDEQYF.

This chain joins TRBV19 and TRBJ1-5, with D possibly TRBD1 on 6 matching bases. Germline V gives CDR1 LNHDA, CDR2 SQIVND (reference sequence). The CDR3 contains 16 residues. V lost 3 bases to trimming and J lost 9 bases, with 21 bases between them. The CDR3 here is CASSIGGASPARPQHF. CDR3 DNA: TGTGCCAGTAGTATTGGGGGGGCATCCCCCGCCCGGCCCCAGCATTTT.

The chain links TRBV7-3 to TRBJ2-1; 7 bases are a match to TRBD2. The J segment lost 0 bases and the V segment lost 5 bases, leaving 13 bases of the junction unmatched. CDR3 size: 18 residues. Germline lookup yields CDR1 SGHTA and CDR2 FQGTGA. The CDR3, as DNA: TGTGCCAGCAGCGAAACACCGGGACTACAAAGCTCCTACAATGAGCAGTTCTTC. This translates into CASSETPGLQSSYNEQFF.

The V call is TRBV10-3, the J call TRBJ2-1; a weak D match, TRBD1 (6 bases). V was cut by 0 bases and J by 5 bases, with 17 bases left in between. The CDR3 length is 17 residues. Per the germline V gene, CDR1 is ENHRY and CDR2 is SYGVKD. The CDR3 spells CAISESRGGISDNEQFF. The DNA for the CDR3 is TGTGCCATCAGTGAGTCCCGAGGGGGAATAAGCGACAATGAGCAGTTCTTC.

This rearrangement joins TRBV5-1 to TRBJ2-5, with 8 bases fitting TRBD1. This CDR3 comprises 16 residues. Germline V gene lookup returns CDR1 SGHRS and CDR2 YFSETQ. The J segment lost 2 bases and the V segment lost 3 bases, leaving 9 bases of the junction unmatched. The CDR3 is CASSSIGQGTQETQYF. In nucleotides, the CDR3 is TGCGCCAGCAGCTCGATCGGACAGGGTACACAAGAGACCCAGTACTTC.

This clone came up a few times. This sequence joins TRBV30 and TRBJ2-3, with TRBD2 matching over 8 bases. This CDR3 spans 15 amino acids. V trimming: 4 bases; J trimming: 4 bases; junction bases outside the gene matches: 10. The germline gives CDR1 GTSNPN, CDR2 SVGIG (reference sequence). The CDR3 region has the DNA TGTGCCTGGACTAGCGGGCTTATTCAGGCAGATACGCAGTATTTT. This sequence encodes CAWTSGLIQADTQYF.

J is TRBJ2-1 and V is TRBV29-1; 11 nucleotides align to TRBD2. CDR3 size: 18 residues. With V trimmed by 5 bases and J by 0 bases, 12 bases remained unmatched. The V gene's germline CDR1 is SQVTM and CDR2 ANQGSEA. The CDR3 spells CSVLRRSGRVNSYNEQFF. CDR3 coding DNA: TGCAGCGTTCTTCGGCGTAGCGGGAGGGTTAACTCCTACAATGAGCAGTTCTTC.

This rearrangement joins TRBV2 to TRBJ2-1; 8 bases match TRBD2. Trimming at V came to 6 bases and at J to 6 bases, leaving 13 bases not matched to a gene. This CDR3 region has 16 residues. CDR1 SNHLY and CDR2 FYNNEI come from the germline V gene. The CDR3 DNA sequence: TGTGCCAGCAGCTTGCAAGCGGGAGTCTTTGGCAATGAGCAGTTCTTC. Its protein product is CASSLQAGVFGNEQFF.